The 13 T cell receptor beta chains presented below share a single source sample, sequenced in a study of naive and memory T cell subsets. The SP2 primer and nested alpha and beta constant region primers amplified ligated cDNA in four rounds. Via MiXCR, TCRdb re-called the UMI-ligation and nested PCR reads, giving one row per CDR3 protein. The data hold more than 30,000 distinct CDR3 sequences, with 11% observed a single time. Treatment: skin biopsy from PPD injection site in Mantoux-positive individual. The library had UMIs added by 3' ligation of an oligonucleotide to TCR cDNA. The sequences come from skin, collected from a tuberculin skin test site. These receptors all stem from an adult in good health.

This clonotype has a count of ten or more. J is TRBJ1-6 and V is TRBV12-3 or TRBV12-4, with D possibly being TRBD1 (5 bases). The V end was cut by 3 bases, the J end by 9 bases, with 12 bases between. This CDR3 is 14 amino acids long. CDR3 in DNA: TGTGCCAGCAGTTTTGGCCGAAGGGGTTCACCCCTCCACTTT. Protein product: CASSFGRRGSPLHF.

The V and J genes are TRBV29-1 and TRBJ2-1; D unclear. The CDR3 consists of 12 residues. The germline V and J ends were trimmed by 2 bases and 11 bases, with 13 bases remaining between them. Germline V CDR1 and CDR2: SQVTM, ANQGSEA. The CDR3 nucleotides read TGCAGCGTTGAAAGGAGAGGTCTTCAGCAGTTCTTC. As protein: CSVERRGLQQFF.

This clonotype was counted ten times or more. The CDR3 spells CASSYTIGNPGANVLTF. DNA of the CDR3: TGTGCCAGCAGTTACACTATCGGGAACCCTGGGGCCAACGTCCTGACTTTC. The chain has TRBV6-2 or TRBV6-3 and TRBJ2-6; D is perhaps TRBD2 (5 bases). Trimming took 2 bases from V and 2 from J, leaving 13 bases between them. Germline CDR1 and CDR2: MNHEY and SVGEGT. This CDR3 is built from 17 residues.

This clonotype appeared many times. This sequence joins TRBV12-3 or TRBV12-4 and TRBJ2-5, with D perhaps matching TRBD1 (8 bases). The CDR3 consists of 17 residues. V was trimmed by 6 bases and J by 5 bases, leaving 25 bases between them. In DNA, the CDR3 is TGTGCCAGCAGACGCGACAGGGGAGGGATTAGCGGGGAGACCCAGTACTTC. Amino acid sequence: CASRRDRGGISGETQYF.

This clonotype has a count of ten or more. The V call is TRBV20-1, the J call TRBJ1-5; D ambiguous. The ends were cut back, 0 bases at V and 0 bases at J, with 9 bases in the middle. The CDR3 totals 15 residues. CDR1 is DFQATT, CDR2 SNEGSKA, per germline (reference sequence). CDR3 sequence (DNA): TGCAGTGCTAGAGATAACGGATCTAGCAATCAGCCCCAGCATTTT. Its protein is CSARDNGSSNQPQHF.

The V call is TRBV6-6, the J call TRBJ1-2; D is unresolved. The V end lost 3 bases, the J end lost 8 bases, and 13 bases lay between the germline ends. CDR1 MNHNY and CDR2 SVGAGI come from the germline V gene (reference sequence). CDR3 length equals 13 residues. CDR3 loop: CASSYGQPLGYTF. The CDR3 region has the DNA TGTGCCAGCAGTTATGGTCAGCCTCTGGGCTACACCTTC.

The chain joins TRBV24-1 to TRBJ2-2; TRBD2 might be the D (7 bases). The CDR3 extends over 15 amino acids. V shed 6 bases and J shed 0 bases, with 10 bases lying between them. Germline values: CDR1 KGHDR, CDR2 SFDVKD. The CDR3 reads CATSRGASNTGELFF. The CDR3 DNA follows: TGTGCCACCAGTCGGGGGGCCTCGAACACCGGGGAGCTGTTTTTT.

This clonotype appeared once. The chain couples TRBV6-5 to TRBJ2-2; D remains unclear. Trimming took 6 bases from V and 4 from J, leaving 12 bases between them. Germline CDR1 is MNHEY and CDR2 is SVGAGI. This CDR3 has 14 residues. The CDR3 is CASSYQWSTGELFF. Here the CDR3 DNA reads TGTGCCAGCAGCTATCAATGGTCCACCGGGGAGCTGTTTTTT.

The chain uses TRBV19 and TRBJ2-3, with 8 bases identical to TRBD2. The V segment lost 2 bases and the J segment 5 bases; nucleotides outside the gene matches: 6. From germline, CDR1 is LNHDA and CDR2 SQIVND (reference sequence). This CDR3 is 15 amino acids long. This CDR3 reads CASSISGTSRDTQYF. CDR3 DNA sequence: TGTGCCAGTAGTATATCCGGGACTAGTAGAGATACGCAGTATTTT.

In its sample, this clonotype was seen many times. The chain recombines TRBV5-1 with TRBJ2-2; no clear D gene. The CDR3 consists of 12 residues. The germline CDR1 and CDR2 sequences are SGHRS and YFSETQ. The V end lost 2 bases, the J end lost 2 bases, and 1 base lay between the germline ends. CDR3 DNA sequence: TGCGCCAGCAGCTTCAACACCGGGGAGCTGTTTTTT. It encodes CASSFNTGELFF.

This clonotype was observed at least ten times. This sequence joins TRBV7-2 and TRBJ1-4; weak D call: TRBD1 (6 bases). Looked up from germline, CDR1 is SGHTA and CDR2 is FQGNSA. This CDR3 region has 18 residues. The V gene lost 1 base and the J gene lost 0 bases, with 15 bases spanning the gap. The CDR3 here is CASSLVSVRQATNEKLFF. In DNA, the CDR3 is TGTGCCAGCAGCTTAGTTTCGGTTCGACAGGCAACTAATGAAAAACTGTTTTTT.

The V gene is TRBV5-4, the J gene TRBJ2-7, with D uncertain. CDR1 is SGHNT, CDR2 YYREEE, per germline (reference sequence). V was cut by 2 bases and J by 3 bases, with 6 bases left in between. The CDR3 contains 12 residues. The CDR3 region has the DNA TGTGCCAGCAGCTTCAAGGGCTACGAGCAGTACTTC. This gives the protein CASSFKGYEQYF.

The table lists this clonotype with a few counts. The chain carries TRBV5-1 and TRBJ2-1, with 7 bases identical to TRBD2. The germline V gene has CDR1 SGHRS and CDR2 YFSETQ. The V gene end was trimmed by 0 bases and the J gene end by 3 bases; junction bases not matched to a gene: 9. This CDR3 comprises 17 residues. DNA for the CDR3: TGCGCCAGCAGCTTGGGGGCGGCGGGAGTATACTACAATGAGCAGTTCTTC. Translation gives CASSLGAAGVYYNEQFF.